This is a list of T cell receptor beta chains from one sample in a study of cytotoxic CD8 clonotypes in ibrutinib-treated CLL. The method was immunoSEQ multiplex PCR; TCRdb's version includes in-frame clones alone and lacks a portion of them. The table shows 20,000 or so clones, with over 65% occurring only once. This specimen was PBMCs, taken before ibrutinib treatment. The receptors here all came from a human donor with chronic lymphocytic leukemia. CDR3s include the opening cysteine and the closing phenylalanine or tryptophan. The order of the fields is V gene, D gene, clone size, J gene, CDR3 protein, CDR3 DNA. The D gene is left open where the match is weak. The size entry is marked missing in some rows and otherwise reads once, few, many or a size class.

V gene: TRBV11-3
D gene: TRBD2
clone size: -
J gene: TRBJ2-5
CDR3 protein: CASSQRLAGQETQYF
CDR3 DNA: TGTGCCAGCAGCCAACGACTAGCGGGGCAAGAGACCCAGTACTTC

V gene: TRBV29-1
D gene: TRBD2
clone size: -
J gene: TRBJ2-7
CDR3 protein: CSATTSGIGEQYF
CDR3 DNA: TGCAGCGCTACGACTAGCGGGATCGGCGAGCAGTACTTC

V gene: TRBV11-3
D gene: -
clone size: -
J gene: TRBJ1-5
CDR3 protein: CASRSRVGNQPQHF
CDR3 DNA: TGTGCCAGCCGTAGCAGGGTGGGCAATCAGCCCCAGCATTTT

V gene: TRBV2
D gene: TRBD1
clone size: -
J gene: TRBJ2-5
CDR3 protein: CASSESDRGETQYF
CDR3 DNA: TGTGCCAGCAGTGAATCGGACAGGGGAGAGACCCAGTACTTC

V gene: TRBV5-1
D gene: -
clone size: -
J gene: TRBJ2-2
CDR3 protein: CASSTGIVLSGATGELFF
CDR3 DNA: TGCGCCAGCAGCACCGGGATAGTACTTAGCGGAGCAACCGGGGAGCTGTTTTTT

V gene: TRBV7-2
D gene: TRBD1
clone size: -
J gene: TRBJ1-6
CDR3 protein: CASSLVAGTANSPLHF
CDR3 DNA: TGTGCCAGCAGCTTAGTCGCCGGGACAGCTAATTCACCCCTCCACTTT

V gene: TRBV28
D gene: -
clone size: -
J gene: TRBJ1-3
CDR3 protein: CASSLGGAAATIYF
CDR3 DNA: TGTGCCAGCAGTTTAGGGGGGGCAGCGGCCACCATATATTTT

V gene: TRBV6-1
D gene: TRBD1
clone size: -
J gene: TRBJ1-4
CDR3 protein: CASHRTGNEKLFF
CDR3 DNA: TGTGCCAGCCATCGGACAGGGAATGAAAAACTGTTTTTT

V gene: TRBV15
D gene: TRBD1
clone size: -
J gene: TRBJ2-2
CDR3 protein: CATSETGGFTGELFF
CDR3 DNA: TGTGCCACCAGCGAGACAGGGGGCTTCACCGGGGAGCTGTTTTTT

V gene: TRBV7-2
D gene: TRBD2
clone size: -
J gene: TRBJ2-6
CDR3 protein: CASRQGTSGRLSGANVLTF
CDR3 DNA: TGTGCCAGCAGACAAGGGACTAGCGGTAGACTCTCTGGGGCCAACGTCCTGACTTTC

V gene: TRBV7-9
D gene: TRBD1
clone size: few
J gene: TRBJ1-5
CDR3 protein: CASSSYTGGLSNQPQHF
CDR3 DNA: TGTGCCAGCAGCTCCTATACAGGGGGCCTAAGCAATCAGCCCCAGCATTTT

V gene: TRBV4-1
D gene: -
clone size: -
J gene: TRBJ1-4
CDR3 protein: CASSQDPSAGRDEKLFF
CDR3 DNA: TGCGCCAGCAGCCAAGATCCCTCGGCAGGGCGAGATGAAAAACTGTTTTTT

V gene: TRBV21-1
D gene: -
clone size: -
J gene: TRBJ2-1
CDR3 protein: CASRNGRGTTRCDHFNEQFF
CDR3 DNA: TGTGCCAGCAGAAACGGGAGGGGGACAACACGTTGCGACCATTTCAATGAGCAGTTCTTC

V gene: TRBV18
D gene: -
clone size: -
J gene: TRBJ1-2
CDR3 protein: CASSISGLANYGYTF
CDR3 DNA: TGTGCCAGCTCAATATCAGGCCTAGCTAACTATGGCTACACCTTC

V gene: TRBV6-5
D gene: TRBD2
clone size: -
J gene: TRBJ2-1
CDR3 protein: CAGSRGGPGNEQFF
CDR3 DNA: TGTGCCGGCAGTCGGGGAGGGCCTGGTAATGAGCAGTTCTTC

V gene: TRBV4-1
D gene: TRBD1
clone size: few
J gene: TRBJ2-2
CDR3 protein: CASSQEGGQGANGELFF
CDR3 DNA: TGCGCCAGCAGCCAAGAAGGGGGACAGGGGGCTAACGGGGAGCTGTTTTTT

V gene: TRBV4-1
D gene: TRBD1
clone size: -
J gene: TRBJ2-1
CDR3 protein: CASSQDSRGHLKNEQFF
CDR3 DNA: TGCGCCAGCAGCCAAGATAGTAGGGGGCATCTGAAGAATGAGCAGTTCTTC

V gene: TRBV6-1
D gene: -
clone size: -
J gene: TRBJ2-7
CDR3 protein: CASSGVVAGTGSGEQYF
CDR3 DNA: TGTGCCAGCAGTGGAGTAGTGGCCGGGACGGGATCGGGGGAGCAGTACTTC

V gene: TRBV15
D gene: -
clone size: -
J gene: TRBJ1-2
CDR3 protein: CATSRAPVGPTFDGYTF
CDR3 DNA: TGTGCCACCAGCAGAGCCCCGGTGGGTCCGACTTTTGATGGCTACACCTTC

V gene: TRBV7-9
D gene: -
clone size: -
J gene: TRBJ2-5
CDR3 protein: CASSSLGPGQETQYF
CDR3 DNA: TGTGCCAGCAGCTCCTTGGGCCCGGGACAAGAGACCCAGTACTTC

V gene: TRBV9
D gene: TRBD2
clone size: -
J gene: TRBJ2-7
CDR3 protein: CASSVGTTPYEQYF
CDR3 DNA: TGTGCCAGCAGCGTCGGGACTACACCCTACGAGCAGTACTTC

V gene: TRBV28
D gene: -
clone size: -
J gene: TRBJ2-3
CDR3 protein: CASSLIGVSTDTQYF
CDR3 DNA: TGTGCCAGCAGTTTGATAGGGGTGAGCACAGATACGCAGTATTTT

V gene: TRBV7-3
D gene: TRBD1
clone size: -
J gene: TRBJ1-2
CDR3 protein: CASSPTGGLGYTF
CDR3 DNA: TGTGCCAGCAGCCCGACAGGGGGATTGGGCTACACCTTC

V gene: TRBV19
D gene: -
clone size: -
J gene: TRBJ1-4
CDR3 protein: CASSIRGLEEKLFF
CDR3 DNA: TGTGCCAGTAGTATACGAGGGTTAGAAGAAAAACTGTTTTTT

V gene: TRBV19
D gene: -
clone size: -
J gene: TRBJ1-3
CDR3 protein: CASTQGDSGNTIYF
CDR3 DNA: TGTGCCAGTACTCAGGGAGACTCTGGAAACACCATATATTTT

V gene: TRBV2
D gene: -
clone size: -
J gene: TRBJ2-1
CDR3 protein: CASSERQKGNNEQFF
CDR3 DNA: TGTGCCAGCAGTGAGCGGCAGAAGGGGAACAATGAGCAGTTCTTC

V gene: TRBV11-1
D gene: -
clone size: -
J gene: TRBJ2-3
CDR3 protein: CASSLRPSTDTQYF
CDR3 DNA: TGTGCCAGCAGCTTAAGGCCCAGCACAGATACGCAGTATTTT

V gene: TRBV30
D gene: -
clone size: -
J gene: TRBJ2-1
CDR3 protein: CAYLAGFYNEQFF
CDR3 DNA: TGTGCCTACCTAGCTGGTTTCTACAATGAGCAGTTCTTC

V gene: TRBV21-1
D gene: -
clone size: -
J gene: TRBJ2-1
CDR3 protein: CASSKDYGPWCEQFF
CDR3 DNA: TGTGCCAGCAGCAAAGATTACGGCCCATGGTGTGAGCAGTTCTTC

V gene: TRBV28
D gene: TRBD1
clone size: -
J gene: TRBJ2-5
CDR3 protein: CASRSDRGGWQETQYF
CDR3 DNA: TGTGCCAGCAGATCGGACAGGGGTGGGTGGCAAGAGACCCAGTACTTC

V gene: TRBV2
D gene: -
clone size: -
J gene: TRBJ1-5
CDR3 protein: CASSPTGGRQPQHF
CDR3 DNA: TGTGCCAGCAGCCCGACTGGGGGTCGACAGCCCCAGCATTTT

V gene: TRBV4-1
D gene: TRBD1
clone size: medium-sized
J gene: TRBJ1-2
CDR3 protein: CASSLDRGFRSGYTF
CDR3 DNA: TGCGCCAGCAGTCTGGACAGGGGGTTCAGGTCTGGCTACACCTTC

V gene: TRBV19
D gene: TRBD2
clone size: -
J gene: TRBJ2-2
CDR3 protein: CATGRGDTGELFF
CDR3 DNA: TGTGCCACAGGGAGGGGAGACACCGGGGAGCTGTTTTTT

V gene: TRBV6-5
D gene: -
clone size: -
J gene: TRBJ2-5
CDR3 protein: CASSGGIETQYF
CDR3 DNA: TGTGCCAGCAGTGGGGGGATTGAGACCCAGTACTTC

V gene: TRBV27
D gene: -
clone size: once
J gene: TRBJ2-7
CDR3 protein: CASSRSRGSYEQYF
CDR3 DNA: TGTGCCAGCAGCCGCAGCAGGGGTTCCTACGAGCAGTACTTC

V gene: TRBV27
D gene: TRBD1
clone size: -
J gene: TRBJ2-2
CDR3 protein: CASRETGATGELFF
CDR3 DNA: TGTGCCAGCAGAGAAACAGGGGCCACCGGGGAGCTGTTTTTT

V gene: TRBV5-1
D gene: TRBD2
clone size: -
J gene: TRBJ2-7
CDR3 protein: CASSYQTSGLLYEQYF
CDR3 DNA: TGCGCCAGCAGTTACCAGACTAGCGGGCTCCTCTACGAGCAGTACTTC

V gene: TRBV7-9
D gene: -
clone size: -
J gene: TRBJ2-1
CDR3 protein: CASSLSLGDNEQFF
CDR3 DNA: TGTGCCAGCAGCTTGTCCCTAGGGGACAATGAGCAGTTCTTC